This TCR beta chain was sequenced for a study of T-cell reconstitution after alpha-beta-depleted transplantation in children. Between the trimmed V and J ends, which lost 4 bases and 5 bases, there was a span of 12 bases. This CDR3 is built from 13 residues. CDR1 and CDR2 from the germline V gene are SGDLS and YYNGEE. For TCRbeta, the library was prepared with unique molecular identifiers. TCRdb reprocessed the PCR reads via MiXCR and lists one record per CDR3 protein. This sample carries 380,000 or so distinct CDR3 sequences, approximately 12% of them seen once, and the ten largest clones take 4% to 5.5%.

This sample comprised PBMCs, obtained from the stem cell graft. The origin of this receptor is a human donor who donated a stem cell graft to a child with Fanconi anemia. J is TRBJ1-1 and V is TRBV9; possibly TRBD1 for D (5 bases). The CDR3 sequence is CASSIEGVTEAFF. CDR3 bases: TGTGCCAGCAGCATCGAAGGGGTTACTGAAGCTTTCTTT.